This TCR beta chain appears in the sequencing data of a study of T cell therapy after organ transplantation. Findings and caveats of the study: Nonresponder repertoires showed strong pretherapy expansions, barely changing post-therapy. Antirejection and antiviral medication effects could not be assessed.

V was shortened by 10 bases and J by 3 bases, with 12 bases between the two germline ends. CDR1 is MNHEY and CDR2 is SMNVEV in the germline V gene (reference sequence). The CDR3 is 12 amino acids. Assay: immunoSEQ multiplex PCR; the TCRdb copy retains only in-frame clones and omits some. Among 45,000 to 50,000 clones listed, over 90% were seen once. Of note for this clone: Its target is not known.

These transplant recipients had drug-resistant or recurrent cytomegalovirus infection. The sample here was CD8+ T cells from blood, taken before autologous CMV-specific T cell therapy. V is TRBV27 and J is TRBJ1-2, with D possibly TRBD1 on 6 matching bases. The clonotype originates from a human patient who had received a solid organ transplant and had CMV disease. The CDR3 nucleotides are TGTGCCACCGACCGACAGGACTATGGCTACACCTTC. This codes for CATDRQDYGYTF.